Sequencing of this T cell receptor (beta chain) was carried out in a study of OX40 agonist ivuxolimab in advanced cancers. No patient had autoimmune disease or received systemic immunosuppression. The repertoire was sequenced with immunoSEQ multiplex PCR; TCRdb's copy has only in-frame clones and lacks some. This sample has some 35,000 clones, with 65% to 80% found just once. The sequencing here drew on CD4+ or CD8+ T cells sorted from blood, taken in a trial of the OX40 agonist ivuxolimab. This receptor was taken from an adult with an advanced solid tumor such as melanoma, head and neck, liver or kidney cancer.

The CDR3 DNA reads as TGTGCCAGCAGTTTAGAAGGATCTGGGGCCAACGTCCTGACTTTC. Its protein product is CASSLEGSGANVLTF. The gene calls are TRBV27 and TRBJ2-6; D unresolved. CDR3 length equals 15 residues. V dropped 2 bases and J dropped 1 base, with 6 bases sitting between them. From germline, CDR1 is MNHEY and CDR2 SMNVEV (reference sequence).